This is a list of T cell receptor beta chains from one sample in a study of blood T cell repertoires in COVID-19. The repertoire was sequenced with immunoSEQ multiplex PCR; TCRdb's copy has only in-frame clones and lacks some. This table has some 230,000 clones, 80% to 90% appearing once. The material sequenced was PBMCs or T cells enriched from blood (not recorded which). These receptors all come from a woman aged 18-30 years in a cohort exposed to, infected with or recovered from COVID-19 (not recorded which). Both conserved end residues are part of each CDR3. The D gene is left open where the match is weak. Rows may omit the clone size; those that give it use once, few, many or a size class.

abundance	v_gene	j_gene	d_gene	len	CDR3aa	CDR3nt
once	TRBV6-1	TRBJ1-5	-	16	CASSERVRGKIQPQHF	TGTGCCAGCAGTGAAAGGGTGAGGGGGAAAATTCAGCCCCAGCATTTT
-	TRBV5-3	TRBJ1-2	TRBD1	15	CARSSWTGGGYGYTF	TGTGCCAGAAGTTCATGGACAGGGGGCGGCTATGGCTACACCTTC
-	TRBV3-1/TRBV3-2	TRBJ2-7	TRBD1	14	CASSQSSGTGAQYF	TGTGCCAGCAGCCAAAGTTCCGGGACAGGGGCGCAGTACTTC
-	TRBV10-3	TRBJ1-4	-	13	CAIQRGSNEKLFF	TGTGCCATCCAGAGGGGGTCTAATGAAAAACTGTTTTTT
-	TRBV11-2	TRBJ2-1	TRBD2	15	CASSSGLAQYNEQFF	TGTGCCAGCAGCTCCGGACTAGCGCAATACAATGAGCAGTTCTTC
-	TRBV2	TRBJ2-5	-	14	CASSVRHGRETQYF	TGTGCCAGCAGTGTAAGACATGGCCGGGAGACCCAGTACTTC
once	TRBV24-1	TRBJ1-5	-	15	CATSDTNRLDQPQHF	TGTGCCACCAGTGACACTAACAGGCTCGATCAGCCCCAGCATTTT
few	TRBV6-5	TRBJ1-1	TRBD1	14	CASRIQGANPEAFF	TGTGCCAGCAGAATACAGGGGGCGAACCCTGAAGCTTTCTTT
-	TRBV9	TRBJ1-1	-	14	CASSVVSGGTEAFF	TGTGCCAGCAGCGTAGTTTCGGGGGGCACTGAAGCTTTCTTT
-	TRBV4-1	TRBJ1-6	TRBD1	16	CASSQLWGQDNSPLHF	TGCGCCAGCAGCCAATTGTGGGGACAGGATAATTCACCCCTCCACTTT
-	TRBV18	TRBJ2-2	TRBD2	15	CASSPQTSATGELFF	TGTGCCAGCTCACCACAGACTAGCGCCACCGGGGAGCTGTTTTTT
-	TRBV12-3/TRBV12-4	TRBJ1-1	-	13	CASSKTENTEAFF	TGTGCCAGCAGTAAAACAGAGAACACTGAAGCTTTCTTT
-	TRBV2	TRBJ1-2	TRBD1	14	CASVRDRDVGGYTF	TGTGCCAGCGTCCGGGACAGGGATGTGGGGGGCTACACCTTC
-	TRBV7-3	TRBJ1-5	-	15	CASSLESGSNQPQHF	TGTGCCAGCAGCTTAGAATCGGGTAGCAATCAGCCCCAGCATTTT
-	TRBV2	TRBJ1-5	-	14	CASNYEASVQPQHF	TGTGCCAGCAACTACGAGGCATCCGTTCAGCCCCAGCATTTT
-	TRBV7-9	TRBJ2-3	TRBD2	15	CASSQDPISGIAQYF	TGTGCCAGCAGCCAGGACCCGATTAGCGGGATCGCGCAGTATTTT
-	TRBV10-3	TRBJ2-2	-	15	CAISGLQGNTGELFF	TGTGCCATCAGTGGATTACAGGGGAACACCGGGGAGCTGTTTTTT
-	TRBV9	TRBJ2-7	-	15	CASSPRQAPSYEQYF	TGTGCCAGCAGCCCCCGGCAGGCCCCTTCCTACGAGCAGTACTTC
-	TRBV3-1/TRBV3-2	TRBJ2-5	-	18	CASSQDKVDRTYQETQYF	TGTGCCAGCAGCCAAGATAAGGTCGACAGGACGTACCAAGAGACCCAGTACTTC